The TCR beta chain under discussion was sequenced for a study of blood T cell repertoires in COVID-19. Study-level background: Samples of COVID-19 (acute and convalescent) were obtained from the United States, Italy and Spain. The cDNA or gDNA used as material had been derived from T cells, B-cell-depleted T cells, or PBMCs.

Germline-derived CDR1 and CDR2 are MDHEN and SYDVKM. The CDR3 totals 14 residues. V lost 6 bases to trimming and J lost 6 bases; unmatched junction nucleotides: 9. As originally analysed: Reference gene primer amplification in the assay estimated nucleated cell counts. Assay: immunoSEQ multiplex PCR; the TCRdb copy retains only in-frame clones and omits some. From that table come the V and J calls and clone size; the DNA was used to work out D and trimming. The sample contains around 100,000 clones, around 91% of which appear only once. Patients of the Seattle cohort, enrolled during active infection, were followed longitudinally.

The chain has TRBV28 and TRBJ2-5; 8 nucleotides agree with TRBD1. The receptor was derived from a man aged 18-30 years with COVID-19, enrolled during active disease. The sequencing sample was made of peripheral blood. The CDR3 sequence: CASSQTGVPQTQYF. For the CDR3, the DNA is TGTGCCAGCAGCCAGACAGGGGTTCCACAGACCCAGTACTTC.